The clone carrying this TCR beta chain came up a few times. The data originate from a study of blood T cell repertoires in COVID-19. Overall study context: Donors in the United States, Italy and Spain gave samples during acute or convalescent COVID-19. Sources were T cells, B-cell-depleted T cells, or PBMCs; the material itself was cDNA or gDNA.

The CDR3 is 17 amino acids. The V and J ends lost 1 base and 2 bases, in that order; junction bases with no gene match: 4. Per the germline V gene, CDR1 is LGHDT and CDR2 is YNNKEL (reference sequence). Authors' processing steps: For nucleated cells, counts were estimated from reference gene primer amplification. This table comes from immunoSEQ multiplex PCR, and its TCRdb copy is limited to in-frame clones, with some not included. That table supplies the V and J calls and clone size; D and trimming were determined from the DNA. The profile shows roughly 120,000 clones, 60% to 80% of them singletons.

The J gene is TRBJ2-6, the V gene TRBV3-1 (or the pseudogene TRBV3-2); 8 bases match TRBD1. This TCR was sampled from a human donor in a cohort sampled during active COVID-19. The sample comprised peripheral blood. The CDR3 sequence is CASSQVGQGPGANVLTF. CDR3 in DNA: TGTGCCAGCAGCCAAGTAGGACAGGGACCTGGGGCCAACGTCCTGACTTTC.